This T cell receptor beta chain was documented in a study of blood T cell repertoires in COVID-19. About the study: PBMCs, B-cell-depleted T cells, or T cells were the source of the cDNA or gDNA that made up the material.

This clone came up a few times. CDR3 length: 15 residues. Germline CDR1 reads SGHTA; CDR2 reads FQGTGA. The germline V and J ends were trimmed by 2 bases and 0 bases, with 7 bases remaining between them. Those who participated ranged in age from roughly 18 to 100 years and resided in around 22 US areas. Each participant's cohort was designated according to participant-reported clinical history. The assay was immunoSEQ multiplex PCR, and TCRdb's table has in-frame clones only and misses some. The profile shows about 200,000 clones, approximately 82% of them singletons. Sequences were obtained from PBMCs or T cells enriched from blood (not recorded which). The chain links TRBV7-3 to TRBJ2-2, with a weak D call TRBD2 (6 bases). The clonotype originates from a middle-aged man who had recovered from COVID-19. The CDR3 here is CASSLLASNTGELFF. CDR3 DNA sequence: TGTGCCAGCAGCTTACTAGCGTCGAACACCGGGGAGCTGTTTTTT.